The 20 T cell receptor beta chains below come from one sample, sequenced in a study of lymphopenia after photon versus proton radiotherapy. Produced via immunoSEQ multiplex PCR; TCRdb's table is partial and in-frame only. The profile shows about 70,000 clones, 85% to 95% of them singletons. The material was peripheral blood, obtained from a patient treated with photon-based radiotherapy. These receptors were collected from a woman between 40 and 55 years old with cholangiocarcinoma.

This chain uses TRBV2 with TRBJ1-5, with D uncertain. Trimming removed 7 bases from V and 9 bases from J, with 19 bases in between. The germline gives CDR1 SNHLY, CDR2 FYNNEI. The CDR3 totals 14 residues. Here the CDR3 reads CASTLQETQGPQHF. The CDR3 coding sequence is TGTGCCAGCACACTTCAGGAGACTCAAGGGCCCCAGCATTTT.

The CDR3 reads CASSPGLAGVVEQYF. Here the CDR3 DNA reads TGCGCCAGCAGCCCCGGACTAGCGGGAGTGGTGGAGCAGTACTTC. The rearrangement links TRBV4-1 to TRBJ2-7; TRBD2 matches at 13 bases. CDR1 is MGHRA and CDR2 is YSYEKL in the germline V gene. V lost 4 bases to trimming and J lost 7 bases; unmatched junction nucleotides: 7. This CDR3 has 15 residues.

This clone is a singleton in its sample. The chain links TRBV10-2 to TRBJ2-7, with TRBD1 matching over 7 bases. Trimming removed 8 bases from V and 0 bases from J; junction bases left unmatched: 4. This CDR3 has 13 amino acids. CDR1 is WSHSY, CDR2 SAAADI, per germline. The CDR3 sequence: CASRQGISYEQYF. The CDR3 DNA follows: TGCGCCAGCCGACAGGGAATCTCCTACGAGCAGTACTTC.

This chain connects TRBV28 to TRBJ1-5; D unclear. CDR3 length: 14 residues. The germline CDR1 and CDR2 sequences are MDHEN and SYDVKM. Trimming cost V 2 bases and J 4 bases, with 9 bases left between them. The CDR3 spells CASSLTWENQPQHF. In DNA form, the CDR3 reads TGTGCCAGCAGTTTAACCTGGGAGAATCAGCCCCAGCATTTT.

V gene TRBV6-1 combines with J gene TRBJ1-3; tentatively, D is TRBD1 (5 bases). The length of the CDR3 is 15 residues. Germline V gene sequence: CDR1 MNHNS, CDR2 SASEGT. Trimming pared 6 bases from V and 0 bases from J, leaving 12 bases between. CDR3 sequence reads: CASRAQANSGNTIYF. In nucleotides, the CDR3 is TGTGCCAGCAGGGCACAGGCCAACTCTGGAAACACCATATATTTT.

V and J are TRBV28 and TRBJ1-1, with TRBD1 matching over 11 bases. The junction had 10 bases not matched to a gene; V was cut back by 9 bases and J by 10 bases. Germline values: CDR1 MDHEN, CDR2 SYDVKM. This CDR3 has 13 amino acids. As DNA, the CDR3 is TGTGCCAGTACCGGGACAGGGGGACCTCCAGCTTTCTTT. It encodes CASTGTGGPPAFF. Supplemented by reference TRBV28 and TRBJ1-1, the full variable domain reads DVKVTQSSRYLVKRTGEKVFLECVQDMDHENMFWYRQDPGLGLRLIYFSYDVKMKEKGDIPEGYSVSREKKERFSLILESASTNQTSMYLCASTGTGGPPAFFGQGTRLTVV.

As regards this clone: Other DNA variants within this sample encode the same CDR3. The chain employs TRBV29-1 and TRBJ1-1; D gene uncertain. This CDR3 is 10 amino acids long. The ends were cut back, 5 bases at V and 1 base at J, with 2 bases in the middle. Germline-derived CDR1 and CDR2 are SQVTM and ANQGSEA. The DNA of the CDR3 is TGCAGCGTTAAGAACACTGAAGCTTTCTTT. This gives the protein CSVKNTEAFF.

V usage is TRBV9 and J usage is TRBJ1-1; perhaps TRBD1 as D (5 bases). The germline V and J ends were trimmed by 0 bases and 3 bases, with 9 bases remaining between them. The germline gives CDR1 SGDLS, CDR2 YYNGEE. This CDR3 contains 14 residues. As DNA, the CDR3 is TGTGCCAGCAGCGTAGGGGGGGATGACACTGAAGCTTTCTTT. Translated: CASSVGGDDTEAFF.

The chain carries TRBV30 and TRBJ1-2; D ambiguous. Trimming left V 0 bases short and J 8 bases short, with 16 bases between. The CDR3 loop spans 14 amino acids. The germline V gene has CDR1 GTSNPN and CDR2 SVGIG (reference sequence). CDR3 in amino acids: CAWSVLDSVTGYTF. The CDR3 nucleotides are TGTGCCTGGAGTGTACTAGACTCAGTTACGGGCTACACCTTC.

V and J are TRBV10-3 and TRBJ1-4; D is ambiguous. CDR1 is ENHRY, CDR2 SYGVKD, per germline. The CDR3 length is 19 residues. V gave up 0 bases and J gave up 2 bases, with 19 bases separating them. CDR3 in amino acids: CAISESYPGPTSTNEKLFF. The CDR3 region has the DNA TGTGCCATCAGTGAGTCGTATCCGGGCCCAACGAGCACTAATGAAAAACTGTTTTTT.

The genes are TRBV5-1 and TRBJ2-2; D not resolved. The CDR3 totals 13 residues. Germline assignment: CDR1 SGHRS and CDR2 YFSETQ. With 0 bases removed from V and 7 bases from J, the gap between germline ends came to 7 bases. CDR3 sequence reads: CASSLATGGELFF. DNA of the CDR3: TGCGCCAGCAGCTTGGCAACCGGCGGGGAGCTGTTTTTT.

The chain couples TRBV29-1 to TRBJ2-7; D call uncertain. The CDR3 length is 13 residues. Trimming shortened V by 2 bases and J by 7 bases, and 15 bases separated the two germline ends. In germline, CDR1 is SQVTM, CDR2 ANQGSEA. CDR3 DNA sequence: TGCAGCGTTGAAACCCAGTCCCTTCGGGAGCAGTACTTC. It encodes CSVETQSLREQYF.

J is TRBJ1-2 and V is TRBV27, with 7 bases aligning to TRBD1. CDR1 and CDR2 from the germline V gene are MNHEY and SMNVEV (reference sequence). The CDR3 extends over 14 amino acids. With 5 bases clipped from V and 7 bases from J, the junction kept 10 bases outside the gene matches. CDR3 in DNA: TGTGCCAGCAGTAGATCGGGACAGATCGGTGGCTACACCTTC. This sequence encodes CASSRSGQIGGYTF.

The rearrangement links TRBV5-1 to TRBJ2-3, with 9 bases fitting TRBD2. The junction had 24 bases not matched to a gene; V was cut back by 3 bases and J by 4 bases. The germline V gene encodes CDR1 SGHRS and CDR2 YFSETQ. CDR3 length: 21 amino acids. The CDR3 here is CASSSDLRETSGYFSPDTQYF. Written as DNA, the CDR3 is TGCGCCAGCAGCTCCGACCTCCGCGAGACTAGCGGCTACTTCTCGCCAGATACGCAGTATTTT.

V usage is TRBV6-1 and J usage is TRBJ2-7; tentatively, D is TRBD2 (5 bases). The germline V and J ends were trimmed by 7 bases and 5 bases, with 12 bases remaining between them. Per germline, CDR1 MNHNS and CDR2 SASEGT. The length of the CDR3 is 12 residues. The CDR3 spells CASMEDGDEQYF. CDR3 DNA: TGTGCCAGCATGGAGGATGGCGACGAGCAGTACTTC.

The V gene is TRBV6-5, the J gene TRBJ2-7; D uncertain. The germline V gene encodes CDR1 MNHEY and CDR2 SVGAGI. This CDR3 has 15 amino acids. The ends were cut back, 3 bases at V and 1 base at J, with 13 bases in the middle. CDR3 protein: CASSYGQSLSYEQYF. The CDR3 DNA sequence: TGTGCCAGCAGTTATGGGCAGTCCTTATCCTACGAGCAGTACTTC.

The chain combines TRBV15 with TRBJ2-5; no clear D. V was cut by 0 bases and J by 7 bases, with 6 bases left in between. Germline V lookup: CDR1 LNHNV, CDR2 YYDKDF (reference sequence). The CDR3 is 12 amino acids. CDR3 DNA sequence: TGTGCCACCAGCAGAGAATGGGGGACCCAGTACTTC. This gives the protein CATSREWGTQYF.

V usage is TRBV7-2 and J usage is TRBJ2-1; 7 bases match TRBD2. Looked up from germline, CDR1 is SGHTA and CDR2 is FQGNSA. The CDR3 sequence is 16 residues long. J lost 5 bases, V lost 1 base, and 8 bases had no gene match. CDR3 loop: CASSLESGRYNNEQFF. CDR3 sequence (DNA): TGTGCCAGCAGCTTAGAATCCGGGAGGTACAACAATGAGCAGTTCTTC.

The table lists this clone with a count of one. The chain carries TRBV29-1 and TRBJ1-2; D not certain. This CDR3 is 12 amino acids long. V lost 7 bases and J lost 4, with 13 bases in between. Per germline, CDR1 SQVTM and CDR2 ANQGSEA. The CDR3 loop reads CSARGDSYGYTF. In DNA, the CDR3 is TGCAGCGCTCGAGGCGATTCCTATGGCTACACCTTC.

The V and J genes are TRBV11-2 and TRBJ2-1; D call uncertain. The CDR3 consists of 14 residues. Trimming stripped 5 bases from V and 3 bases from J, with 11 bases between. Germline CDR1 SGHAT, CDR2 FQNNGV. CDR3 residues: CASSLVSGYNEQFF. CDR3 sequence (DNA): TGTGCCAGCAGCCTTGTGTCCGGCTACAATGAGCAGTTCTTC. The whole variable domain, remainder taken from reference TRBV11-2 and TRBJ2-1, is EAGVAQSPRYKIIEKRQSVAFWCNPISGHATLYWYQQILGQGPKLLIQFQNNGVVDDSQLPKDRFSAERLKGVDSTLKIQPAKLEDSAVYLCASSLVSGYNEQFFGPGTRLTVL.